These 6 T cell receptor beta chains came from one sample sequenced in a study of response to subunit inactivated influenza vaccine. From the RT-PCR reads, TCRdb called clonotypes with MiXCR, one entry per CDR3 protein. Here the sample spans 450,000 to 500,000 distinct CDR3 sequences, roughly 11% being singletons. The sequencing used PBMCs from blood, collected about 40 days after vaccination. These receptors originate from a man between 50 and 59 years old who received an inactivated influenza vaccine.

This clonotype occurred a few times. The rearrangement uses TRBV12-3 or TRBV12-4 and TRBJ2-5, with 11 positions matching TRBD1. This CDR3 has 17 amino acids. V shed 5 bases, J shed 7 bases, and the junction held 15 bases outside the gene matches. CDR3 nucleotide sequence: TGTGCCAGCAGTCTGCATTTGGGACAGGGGGGTTCGGTGACCCAGTACTTC. Amino acid sequence: CASSLHLGQGGSVTQYF.

This clonotype has just a few counts. V and J are TRBV11-1 and TRBJ2-3; 9 nucleotides line up with TRBD2. CDR1 is SGHAT, CDR2 FQDESV, per germline (reference sequence). The V and J ends lost 2 bases and 0 bases, in that order; junction bases with no gene match: 12. This CDR3 is built from 19 residues. CDR3 sequence (DNA): TGTGCCAGCAGCTTATTCCCGGCTAGCGGGAACCCTAGCACAGATACGCAGTATTTT. Protein: CASSLFPASGNPSTDTQYF.

This chain joins TRBV20-1 and TRBJ2-3; 10 positions match TRBD2. The CDR3 loop spans 18 amino acids. Unmatched junction bases numbered 17, after V lost 1 base and J lost 7 bases. Germline V lookup: CDR1 DFQATT, CDR2 SNEGSKA (reference sequence). The CDR3 loop is CSARVKPLLAGFRYTQYF. The DNA for the CDR3 is TGCAGTGCTAGAGTAAAACCCCTACTAGCGGGGTTTCGTTATACGCAGTATTTT.

The chain is built from TRBV28 and TRBJ2-3, with D possibly being TRBD1 or TRBD2 (5 bases each). The germline V gene encodes CDR1 MDHEN and CDR2 SYDVKM. Deletions cut 6 bases from V and 3 bases from J, with 22 bases between. CDR3 size: 17 residues. The CDR3 region is CASRLGRLRIGTDTQYF. CDR3 nucleotides: TGTGCCAGCAGATTGGGGCGACTACGGATCGGGACAGATACGCAGTATTTT.

This sequence joins TRBV10-2 and TRBJ2-3; 8 bases match TRBD2. Trimming removed 2 bases from V and 4 bases from J; junction bases left unmatched: 5. The germline CDR1 and CDR2 sequences are WSHSY and SAAADI. The CDR3 has 15 residues. The CDR3, as DNA: TGCGCCAGCAGTGAGAGCGGGGGATGGCCAGATACGCAGTATTTT. Protein sequence: CASSESGGWPDTQYF.

In DNA form, the CDR3 reads TGCGCCAGCAGGGAAATCACGTCCCATGAGCAGTTCTTC. This encodes CASREITSHEQFF. The chain combines TRBV5-1 with TRBJ2-1, with D unclear. Germline lookup yields CDR1 SGHRS and CDR2 YFSETQ. The CDR3 sequence is 13 residues long. V gave up 5 bases and J gave up 8 bases, with 14 bases separating them.